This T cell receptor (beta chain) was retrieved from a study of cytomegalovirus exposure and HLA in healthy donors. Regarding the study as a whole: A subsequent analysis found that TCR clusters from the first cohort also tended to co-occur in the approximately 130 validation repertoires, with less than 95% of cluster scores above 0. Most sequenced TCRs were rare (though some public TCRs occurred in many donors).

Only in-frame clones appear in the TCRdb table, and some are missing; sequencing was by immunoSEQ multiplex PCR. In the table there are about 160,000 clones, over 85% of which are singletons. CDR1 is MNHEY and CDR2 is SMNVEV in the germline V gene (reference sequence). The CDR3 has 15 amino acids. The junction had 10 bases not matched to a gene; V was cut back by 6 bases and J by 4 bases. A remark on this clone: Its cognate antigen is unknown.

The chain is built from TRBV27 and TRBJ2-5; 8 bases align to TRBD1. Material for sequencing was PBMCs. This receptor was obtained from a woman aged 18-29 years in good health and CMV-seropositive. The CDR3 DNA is TGTGCCAGCAGACAAACCCTCGACAGGGGAGAGACCCAGTACTTC. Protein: CASRQTLDRGETQYF.